This T cell receptor beta chain emerged from a study of cytomegalovirus exposure and HLA in healthy donors. Regarding the study as a whole: In the roughly 120 validation repertoires, a later analysis found that first-cohort TCR clusters tended to co-occur.

About this clone itself: Its antigen is unidentified.

Clones were read by immunoSEQ multiplex PCR, and TCRdb kept only the in-frame ones, dropping some. The sample has about 130,000 clones, approximately 95% seen once. Germline CDR1 reads GTSNPN; CDR2 reads SVGIG (reference sequence). The length of the CDR3 is 16 residues. V was shortened by 3 bases and J by 7 bases, with 24 bases between the two germline ends. Sequencing was carried out using PBMCs. The chain uses TRBV30 and TRBJ2-5; TRBD1 is a possible D gene (8 bases). This clonotype was sampled from a man between 18 and 35 years old in good health and CMV-seronegative. The CDR3 sequence is CAWSVHYPDREGTQYF. The CDR3 bases are TGTGCCTGGAGCGTACATTATCCGGACAGGGAGGGGACCCAGTACTTC.